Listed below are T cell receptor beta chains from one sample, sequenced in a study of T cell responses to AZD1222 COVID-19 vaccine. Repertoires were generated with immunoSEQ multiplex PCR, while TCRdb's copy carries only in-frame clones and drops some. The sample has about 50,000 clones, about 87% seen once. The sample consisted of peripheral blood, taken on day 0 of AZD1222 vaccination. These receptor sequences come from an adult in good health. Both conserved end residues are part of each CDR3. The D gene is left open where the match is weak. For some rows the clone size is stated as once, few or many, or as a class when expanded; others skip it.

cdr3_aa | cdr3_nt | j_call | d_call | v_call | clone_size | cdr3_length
CASSPGQGRWNGYTF | TGTGCCAGCAGCCCAGGACAGGGTCGATGGAATGGCTACACCTTC | TRBJ1-2 | TRBD1 | TRBV6-6 | - | 15
CAWSWGAEGETQYF | TGTGCCTGGAGTTGGGGGGCGGAGGGAGAGACCCAGTACTTC | TRBJ2-5 | - | TRBV30 | - | 14
CASSQELEGPYGYTF | TGTGCCAGCAGCCAAGAATTGGAGGGCCCCTATGGCTACACCTTC | TRBJ1-2 | - | TRBV14 | - | 15
CASRRGREQFF | TGTGCCAGCAGAAGAGGTAGGGAGCAGTTCTTC | TRBJ2-1 | - | TRBV27 | once | 11
CASSLGLPTEAFF | TGTGCCAGCAGCTTGGGCCTGCCCACTGAAGCTTTCTTT | TRBJ1-1 | - | TRBV5-6 | once | 13
CASRGATRSYNEQFF | TGTGCCAGCAGAGGGGCCACCCGCTCCTACAATGAGCAGTTCTTC | TRBJ2-1 | - | TRBV7-9 | - | 15
CASSLEGLANEKLFF | TGTGCCAGCAGCTTGGAAGGGTTGGCTAATGAAAAACTGTTTTTT | TRBJ1-4 | - | TRBV11-2 | - | 15
CASSLNNRGASTGELFF | TGTGCCAGCAGCTTAAATAACAGGGGAGCGTCGACCGGGGAGCTGTTTTTT | TRBJ2-2 | TRBD1 | TRBV7-3 | - | 17
CASRPGQSYEQYF | TGTGCCAGTAGACCGGGACAGAGCTACGAGCAGTACTTC | TRBJ2-7 | TRBD1 | TRBV19 | - | 13
CASSPPASYNEQFF | TGTGCCAGCAGCCCCCCCGCCTCCTACAATGAGCAGTTCTTC | TRBJ2-1 | - | TRBV7-9 | - | 14
CASSSLAGGGEQYF | TGTGCCAGCAGCTCACTAGCGGGAGGGGGCGAGCAGTACTTC | TRBJ2-7 | TRBD2 | TRBV7-2 | - | 14
CASTPSLGNTEAFF | TGTGCCAGCACCCCAAGCCTGGGTAACACTGAAGCTTTCTTT | TRBJ1-1 | - | TRBV11-3 | - | 14